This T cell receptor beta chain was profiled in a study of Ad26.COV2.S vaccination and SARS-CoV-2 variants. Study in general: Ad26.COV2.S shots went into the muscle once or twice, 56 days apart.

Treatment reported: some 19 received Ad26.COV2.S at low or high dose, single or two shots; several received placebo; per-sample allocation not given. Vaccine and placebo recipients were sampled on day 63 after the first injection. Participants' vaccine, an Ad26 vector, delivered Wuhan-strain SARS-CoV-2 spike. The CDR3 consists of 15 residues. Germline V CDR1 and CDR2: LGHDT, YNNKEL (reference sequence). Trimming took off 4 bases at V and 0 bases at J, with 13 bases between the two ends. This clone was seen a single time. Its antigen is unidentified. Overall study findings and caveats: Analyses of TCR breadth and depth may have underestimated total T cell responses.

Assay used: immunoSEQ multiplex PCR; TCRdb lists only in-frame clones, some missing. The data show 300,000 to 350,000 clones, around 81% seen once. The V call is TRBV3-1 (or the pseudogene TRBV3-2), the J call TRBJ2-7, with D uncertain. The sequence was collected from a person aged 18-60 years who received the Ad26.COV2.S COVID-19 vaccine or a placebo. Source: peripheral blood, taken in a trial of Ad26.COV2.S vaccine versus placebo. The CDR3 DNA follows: TGTGCCAGCAGCCTTAGACGGCTCAGCTCCTACGAGCAGTACTTC. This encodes CASSLRRLSSYEQYF.